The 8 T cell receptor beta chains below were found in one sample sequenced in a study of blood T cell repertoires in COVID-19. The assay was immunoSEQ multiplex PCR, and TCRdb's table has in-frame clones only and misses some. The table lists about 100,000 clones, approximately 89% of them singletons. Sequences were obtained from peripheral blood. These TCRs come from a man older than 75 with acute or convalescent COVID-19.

CDR3 DNA sequence: TGTGCCAGCCGCCACAGGGGCCCCCCAAATCAGCCCCAGCATTTT. Translation: CASRHRGPPNQPQHF. V is TRBV12-1 and J is TRBJ1-5; TRBD1 was called by the table and not checked on the DNA. TRBV12-1 is shown as a pseudogene. The CDR3 covers 15 residues.

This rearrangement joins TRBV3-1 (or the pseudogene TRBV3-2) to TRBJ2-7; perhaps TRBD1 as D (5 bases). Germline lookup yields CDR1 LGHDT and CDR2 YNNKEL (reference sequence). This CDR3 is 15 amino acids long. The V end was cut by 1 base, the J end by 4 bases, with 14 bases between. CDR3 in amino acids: CASSQAMGRGYEQYF. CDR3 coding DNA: TGTGCCAGCAGCCAAGCGATGGGTAGGGGTTACGAGCAGTACTTC.

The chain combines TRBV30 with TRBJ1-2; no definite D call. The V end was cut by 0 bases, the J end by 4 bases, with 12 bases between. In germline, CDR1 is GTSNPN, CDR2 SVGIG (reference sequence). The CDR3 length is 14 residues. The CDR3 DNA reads TGTGCCTGGAGTGTCCCTGTACAGCTCTATGGCTACACCTTC. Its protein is CAWSVPVQLYGYTF.

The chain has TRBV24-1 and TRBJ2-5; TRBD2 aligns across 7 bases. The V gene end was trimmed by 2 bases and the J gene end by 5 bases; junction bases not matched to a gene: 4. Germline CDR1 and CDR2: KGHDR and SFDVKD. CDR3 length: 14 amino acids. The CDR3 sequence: CATSDWTRSETQYF. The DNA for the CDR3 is TGTGCCACCAGTGATTGGACTAGATCGGAGACCCAGTACTTC.

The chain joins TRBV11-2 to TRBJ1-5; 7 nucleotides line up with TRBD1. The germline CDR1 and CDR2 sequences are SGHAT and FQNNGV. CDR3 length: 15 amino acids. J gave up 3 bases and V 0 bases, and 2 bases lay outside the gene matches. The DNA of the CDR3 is TGTGCCAGCAGCTTAGAGGGACAGATCAATCAGCCCCAGCATTTT. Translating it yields CASSLEGQINQPQHF.

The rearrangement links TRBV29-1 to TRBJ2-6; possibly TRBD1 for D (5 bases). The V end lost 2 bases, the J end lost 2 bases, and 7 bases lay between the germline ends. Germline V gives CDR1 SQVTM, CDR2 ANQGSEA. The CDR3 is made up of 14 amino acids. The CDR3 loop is CSVEMTAGANVLTF. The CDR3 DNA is TGCAGCGTTGAAATGACAGCTGGGGCCAACGTCCTGACTTTC.

The CDR3, as DNA: TGTGCCAGCAGCGCTAGGACAGGGGGGACGAACACTGAAGCTTTCTTT. Translated: CASSARTGGTNTEAFF. The V call is TRBV11-1, the J call TRBJ1-1; 10 bases map to TRBD1. V lost 5 bases to trimming and J lost 1 base; unmatched junction nucleotides: 7. The CDR3 runs to 16 residues. Germline CDR1 is SGHAT and CDR2 is FQDESV (reference sequence).

The CDR3, as DNA: TGCGCCAGCACCCATGGGAGGGGGGGGAACAATGAGCAGTTCTTC. This encodes CASTHGRGGNNEQFF. This chain links TRBV5-1 with TRBJ2-1; TRBD2 is a possible D gene (7 bases). The CDR3 is 15 residues long. Trimming stripped 6 bases from V and 5 bases from J, with 18 bases between. Per germline, CDR1 SGHRS and CDR2 YFSETQ.